Ten or more counts support the clone carrying this T cell receptor (beta chain). Its antigen is not identified. Generation of TCR beta libraries employed quantitative 5'-RACE incorporating molecular barcodes. A single record per CDR3 protein comes from TCRdb applying MiXCR to the 5' RACE reads. The table shows under 250,000 distinct CDR3 sequences, with around 24% occurring only once. This sample stems from a study of CD8 T cells in ankylosing spondylitis. Overall study results and limits: What appeared characteristic of ankylosing spondylitis blood was a TCR beta motif of about eight highly homologous variants. There was reportedly significant enrichment of clones that were disease-linked in matched ankylosing spondylitis synovial fluid. Disease-linked clones had a CD8+ phenotype and relatively low frequency in peripheral blood.

The sample consisted of blood, either unsorted or a sorted T cell fraction (not recorded which). This TCR was recovered from a male donor with ankylosing spondylitis or in good health (not recorded which).

The CDR3 is CSAITGTQSTDTQYF. The CDR3 region has the DNA TGCAGTGCAATAACCGGGACCCAAAGCACAGATACGCAGTATTTT. J is TRBJ2-3 and V is TRBV20-1, with D perhaps being TRBD1 or TRBD2 (5 bases each). The CDR3 extends over 15 amino acids. V lost 6 bases, J lost 0 bases, and 16 bases lay in between. Germline V gene lookup returns CDR1 DFQATT and CDR2 SNEGSKA (reference sequence).